One sample yielded the 30 T cell receptor beta chains listed below, sequenced in a study of blood T cell repertoires in COVID-19 (dated by TCRdb to 2018 to 2021). Library preparation used the immunoSEQ multiplex PCR assay. TCRdb took over this immuneACCESS table, retaining in-frame rearrangements with V and J assigned. Such tables are incomplete; in checked studies, under half of the missing clones stem from an unresolved V gene, and the remainder is unexplained. A total of more than 65,000 clones appear in this sample, about 70% of them only once. Of the sample, 15% to 20% falls within the top ten clones. Material: peripheral blood. The receptors originated from a woman of 80 years or more with active or convalescent COVID-19.

CDR3 bases: TGTGCCAGCAGCTTGACAGGGGGCAAGAAGACCCAGTACTTC. It specifies CASSLTGGKKTQYF. This sequence joins TRBV5-4 and TRBJ2-5; 9 nucleotides match TRBD1. The CDR3 is 14 amino acids. Trimming at V came to 1 base and at J to 6 bases, leaving 4 bases not matched to a gene. CDR1 SGHNT and CDR2 YYREEE come from the germline V gene (reference sequence).

The V call is TRBV28, the J call TRBJ1-6, with 7 positions matching TRBD1. Trimming cost V 6 bases and J 6 bases; bases outside gene matches: 8. Germline V gene sequence: CDR1 MDHEN, CDR2 SYDVKM. The CDR3 runs 15 residues. CDR3 bases: TGTGCCAGCAGGGTCCAGGGGGTCGGTAATTCACCCCTCCACTTT. This codes for CASRVQGVGNSPLHF.

This chain joins TRBV30 and TRBJ1-2; tentative D call: TRBD1 (6 bases). CDR1 and CDR2 from the germline V gene are GTSNPN and SVGIG (reference sequence). This CDR3 region has 15 residues. V was shortened by 0 bases and J by 4 bases, with 15 bases between the two germline ends. In DNA form, the CDR3 reads TGTGCCTGGAGTGTACAGGGTCCCACCACCTATGGCTACACCTTC. Its protein product is CAWSVQGPTTYGYTF.

V gene TRBV5-1 combines with J gene TRBJ2-7; the match to TRBD1 covers 8 bases. Per germline, CDR1 SGHRS and CDR2 YFSETQ. J lost 9 bases, V lost 2 bases, and 4 bases had no gene match. CDR3 length equals 12 residues. For the CDR3, the DNA is TGCGCCAGCAGCTTAGGACAGGGAAGGCAGTACTTC. As protein: CASSLGQGRQYF.

The table lists this clone with a count of one. The chain carries TRBV6-5 and TRBJ1-2; D is possibly TRBD1 (5 bases). Germline CDR1 and CDR2: MNHEY and SVGAGI. The CDR3 totals 16 residues. The V end was cut by 0 bases, the J end by 4 bases, with 15 bases between. Here the CDR3 DNA reads TGTGCCAGCAGTTACTCGGGGCAGGGAACTTTCTATGGCTACACCTTC. It translates to CASSYSGQGTFYGYTF.

The chain couples TRBV9 to TRBJ2-3; 11 nucleotides agree with TRBD2. Germline values: CDR1 SGDLS, CDR2 YYNGEE. The V and J ends lost 0 bases and 2 bases, in that order; junction bases with no gene match: 5. This CDR3 spans 17 amino acids. The CDR3 DNA reads TGTGCCAGCAGCGTAGAACTAGCGGGGGCTTACACAGATACGCAGTATTTT. Translating it yields CASSVELAGAYTDTQYF.

The V gene is TRBV5-8, the J gene TRBJ2-7; possibly TRBD1 for D (5 bases). The CDR3 is made up of 13 amino acids. V lost 5 bases, J lost 5 bases, and 14 bases lay in between. The V gene's germline CDR1 is SGHTS and CDR2 YDEGEE. The CDR3 DNA reads as TGTGCCAGCAGGCCGCCGGACAACAACGAGCAGTACTTC. This sequence encodes CASRPPDNNEQYF.

Only a few counts were recorded for this clone. The chain uses TRBV6-5 and TRBJ1-2; tentative D call: TRBD1 (6 bases). The length of the CDR3 is 14 residues. Germline V CDR1 and CDR2: MNHEY, SVGAGI. Trimming took 4 bases from V and 4 from J, leaving 13 bases between them. The CDR3 nucleotides read TGTGCCAGCAGTTTGAACAGGGAAGTCTATGGCTACACCTTC. It translates to CASSLNREVYGYTF.

This clone was detected only once. The chain recombines TRBV19 with TRBJ1-2; 7 nucleotides match TRBD1. The CDR3 runs to 13 residues. Germline CDR1 LNHDA, CDR2 SQIVND (reference sequence). V lost 3 bases, J lost 6 bases, and 4 bases stayed unmatched. CDR3 amino acids: CASSMTGTHGYTF. In nucleotides, the CDR3 is TGTGCCAGTAGTATGACAGGGACTCATGGCTACACCTTC.

Written as DNA, the CDR3 is TGTGCCAGCTCACCTCTCTCCCGGGGGAACACAGATACGCAGTATTTT. Residues: CASSPLSRGNTDTQYF. The V and J genes are TRBV18 and TRBJ2-3; D might be TRBD2 (6 bases). Germline V gene sequence: CDR1 KGHSH, CDR2 LQKENI. V was shortened by 3 bases and J by 2 bases, with 15 bases between the two germline ends. CDR3 length: 16 residues.

The rearrangement joins TRBV3-1 (or the pseudogene TRBV3-2) to TRBJ2-5; 7 bases align to TRBD1. V shed 4 bases, J shed 5 bases, and the junction held 10 bases outside the gene matches. The length of the CDR3 is 15 residues. Germline CDR1 is LGHDT and CDR2 is YNNKEL (reference sequence). The CDR3 reads CASSPREGAIETQYF. The CDR3 nucleotides are TGTGCCAGCAGCCCCCGCGAGGGGGCGATTGAGACCCAGTACTTC.

This chain connects TRBV18 to TRBJ1-1; D ambiguous. Germline-derived CDR1 and CDR2 are KGHSH and LQKENI. This CDR3 region has 15 residues. Trimming took 0 bases from V and 0 from J, leaving 8 bases between them. The CDR3 region is CASSPPARMNTEAFF. In nucleotides, the CDR3 is TGTGCCAGCTCACCACCCGCCAGGATGAACACTGAAGCTTTCTTT.

The CDR3 nucleotides read TGTGCCAGCAGTTTCCGGGGTGGTGATGAGCAGTTCTTC. Its translation is CASSFRGGDEQFF. The J gene is TRBJ2-1, the V gene TRBV12-3 or TRBV12-4; D possibly corresponds to TRBD2 (5 bases). V lost 3 bases, J lost 8 bases, and 11 bases lay in between. CDR3 length: 13 amino acids.

This clone was detected only a few times. V usage is TRBV5-1 and J usage is TRBJ2-1; 7 bases line up with TRBD2. The CDR3 is 15 residues long. Germline V gene lookup returns CDR1 SGHRS and CDR2 YFSETQ. With 0 bases clipped from V and 5 bases from J, the junction kept 5 bases outside the gene matches. CDR3 nucleotide sequence: TGCGCCAGCAGCTTGGGTGCTAGCGGCCACAATGAGCAGTTCTTC. Translated, it gives CASSLGASGHNEQFF. Supplemented by reference TRBV5-1 and TRBJ2-1, the full variable domain reads KAGVTQTPRYLIKTRGQQVTLSCSPISGHRSVSWYQQTPGQGLQFLFEYFSETQRNKGNFPGRFSGRQFSNSRSEMNVSTLELGDSALYLCASSLGASGHNEQFFGPGTRLTVL.

The chain links TRBV3-1 (or the pseudogene TRBV3-2) to TRBJ2-5, with 8 nucleotides matching TRBD2. CDR3 length: 15 residues. The V gene's germline CDR1 is LGHDT and CDR2 YNNKEL (reference sequence). The junction had 4 bases not matched to a gene; V was cut back by 1 base and J by 3 bases. The CDR3 DNA sequence: TGTGCCAGCAGCCAAGCTTGGCGGGGGGAAGAGACCCAGTACTTC. It translates to CASSQAWRGEETQYF.

This sequence joins TRBV7-2 and TRBJ2-5, with 7 bases matching TRBD1. Germline V gives CDR1 SGHTA, CDR2 FQGNSA. The CDR3 is made up of 15 amino acids. Losses at the gene ends were 5 bases for V and 7 bases for J; bases not matched to a gene: 13. This CDR3 reads CASSPSGQLAGTQYF. In DNA, the CDR3 is TGTGCCAGCAGCCCCTCGGGACAGCTGGCGGGGACCCAGTACTTC. The full variable domain, in which reference TRBV7-2 and TRBJ2-5 provide the parts outside the CDR3, is GAGVSQSPSNKVTEKGKDVELRCDPISGHTALYWYRQSLGQGLEFLIYFQGNSAPDKSGLPSDRFSAERTGGSVSTLTIQRTQQEDSAVYLCASSPSGQLAGTQYFGPGTRLLVL.

This sequence joins TRBV7-2 and TRBJ2-5, with 9 bases fitting TRBD2. The CDR3 covers 16 residues. V dropped 6 bases and J dropped 0; count of bases not matched to a gene: 8. Germline values: CDR1 SGHTA, CDR2 FQGNSA. DNA of the CDR3: TGTGCCAGCAGACCTCTGACTAGCGGAGACCAAGAGACCCAGTACTTC. Amino acid sequence: CASRPLTSGDQETQYF.

This sequence joins TRBV6-5 and TRBJ1-2; possibly TRBD1 for D (6 bases). V was trimmed by 0 bases and J by 7 bases, leaving 15 bases between them. CDR3 length: 15 residues. Germline V gene lookup returns CDR1 MNHEY and CDR2 SVGAGI. The chain's CDR3 is CASSYSNRGLGGYTF. The CDR3 DNA sequence: TGTGCCAGCAGTTACTCGAATAGGGGGTTAGGTGGCTACACCTTC.

The V and J genes are TRBV5-4 and TRBJ2-3; 7 bases match TRBD1. Trimming removed 0 bases from V and 3 bases from J; junction bases left unmatched: 1. The CDR3 runs to 14 residues. The germline V gene encodes CDR1 SGHNT and CDR2 YYREEE (reference sequence). CDR3 DNA sequence: TGTGCCAGCAGCTTGGAGGGGGCTACAGATACGCAGTATTTT. It codes for CASSLEGATDTQYF.

The V and J genes are TRBV7-9 and TRBJ1-2, with D tentatively TRBD1 (5 bases). Per the germline V gene, CDR1 is SEHNR and CDR2 is FQNEAQ (reference sequence). Trimming removed 6 bases from V and 7 bases from J, with 15 bases in between. The CDR3 consists of 13 residues. CDR3 in amino acids: CASRAGTPAGYTF. CDR3 in DNA: TGTGCCAGCAGGGCCGGGACTCCGGCTGGCTACACCTTC.

This clone was observed once. The V call is TRBV9, the J call TRBJ1-1; D gene unclear. V was cut by 4 bases and J by 1 base, with 11 bases left in between. This CDR3 has 14 amino acids. Looked up from germline, CDR1 is SGDLS and CDR2 is YYNGEE. The CDR3 sequence: CASSTTTGNTEAFF. CDR3 in DNA: TGTGCCAGCAGCACGACGACGGGGAACACTGAAGCTTTCTTT. Full variable domain (missing parts from reference TRBV9 and TRBJ1-1): DSGVTQTPKHLITATGQRVTLRCSPRSGDLSVYWYQQSLDQGLQFLIQYYNGEERAKGNILERFSAQQFPDLHSELNLSSLELGDSALYFCASSTTTGNTEAFFGQGTRLTVV.

The chain is built from TRBV7-2 and TRBJ1-2, with D maybe TRBD1 (6 bases). CDR3 size: 13 residues. In germline, CDR1 is SGHTA, CDR2 FQGNSA. V lost 5 bases and J 3 bases, leaving 10 bases between the germline ends. The CDR3 sequence: CASSTRGDYGYTF. For the CDR3, the DNA is TGTGCCAGCAGCACCAGGGGCGACTATGGCTACACCTTC.

The rearrangement links TRBV9 to TRBJ1-4; D unclear. Looked up from germline, CDR1 is SGDLS and CDR2 is YYNGEE. V was shortened by 0 bases and J by 0 bases, with 6 bases between the two germline ends. CDR3 length equals 15 residues. The CDR3 here is CASSVGASTNEKLFF. The CDR3 coding sequence is TGTGCCAGCAGCGTAGGGGCCTCAACTAATGAAAAACTGTTTTTT.

This rearrangement joins TRBV11-2 to TRBJ1-6; D uncertain. Germline V gives CDR1 SGHAT, CDR2 FQNNGV. The CDR3 runs to 14 residues. The germline V and J ends were trimmed by 6 bases and 0 bases, with 6 bases remaining between them. The CDR3 sequence is CASSTSSYNSPLHF. Here the CDR3 DNA reads TGTGCCAGCAGTACCAGCTCCTATAATTCACCCCTCCACTTT.

The genes are TRBV10-3 and TRBJ2-2, with D possibly matching TRBD2 (6 bases). Germline V CDR1 and CDR2: ENHRY, SYGVKD. V lost 10 bases, J lost 3 bases, and 21 bases lay in between. The CDR3 loop spans 16 amino acids. CDR3 nucleotides: TGTGCCACCGGGCATGGAGGGCTCAGAGACACCGGGGAGCTGTTTTTT. Translation gives CATGHGGLRDTGELFF.

At least ten counts were recorded for this clone. The chain combines TRBV28 with TRBJ1-1; possible D gene TRBD1, 5 bases. Germline CDR1 and CDR2: MDHEN and SYDVKM. Trimming took 5 bases from V and 5 from J, leaving 21 bases between them. This CDR3 is built from 16 residues. The CDR3 reads CASSPNSGGERTEAFF. The CDR3 DNA reads as TGTGCCAGCAGTCCCAATTCCGGGGGAGAGAGGACTGAAGCTTTCTTT.

The chain uses TRBV9 and TRBJ1-2, with TRBD1 identical over 11 bases. CDR3 length equals 16 residues. CDR1 and CDR2 from the germline V gene are SGDLS and YYNGEE. V lost 1 base to trimming and J lost 3 bases; unmatched junction nucleotides: 5. For the CDR3, the DNA is TGTGCCAGCAGCGTAACTGGGACAGGGGGGCACTATGGCTACACCTTC. Encoded protein: CASSVTGTGGHYGYTF.

The chain is built from TRBV4-3 and TRBJ2-7; 9 bases line up with TRBD1. With V trimmed by 1 base and J by 3 bases, 1 base remained unmatched. This CDR3 region has 14 residues. The germline V gene has CDR1 LGHNA and CDR2 YSLEER. The CDR3, as DNA: TGCGCCAGCAGCCAAGGGACAGGGGACTACGAGCAGTACTTC. This translates into CASSQGTGDYEQYF.

The V gene is TRBV18, the J gene TRBJ1-4; TRBD1 aligns across 9 bases. Germline-derived CDR1 and CDR2 are KGHSH and LQKENI. The CDR3 length is 17 residues. Germline trimming cut 6 bases from V and 5 bases from J; bases unmatched to any gene: 13. The CDR3 is CASSPGTGLLGNEKLFF. CDR3 nucleotide sequence: TGTGCCAGCTCGCCCGGGACAGGGTTATTAGGAAATGAAAAACTGTTTTTT.

The chain combines TRBV7-8 with TRBJ1-6, with 9 nucleotides matching TRBD1. The CDR3 has 15 amino acids. CDR1 and CDR2 from the germline V gene are SGHVS and FQNEAQ. With V trimmed by 2 bases and J by 7 bases, 3 bases remained unmatched. The CDR3 spells CASSLYGTGNSPLHF. In DNA form, the CDR3 reads TGTGCCAGCAGCTTATACGGGACAGGGAATTCACCCCTCCACTTT. The variable domain in full, with the rest retrieved from reference TRBV7-8 and TRBJ1-6, is GAGVSQSPRYKVAKRGQDVALRCDPISGHVSLFWYQQALGQGPEFLTYFQNEAQLDKSGLPSDRFFAERPEGSVSTLKIQRTQQEDSAVYLCASSLYGTGNSPLHFGNGTRLTVT.